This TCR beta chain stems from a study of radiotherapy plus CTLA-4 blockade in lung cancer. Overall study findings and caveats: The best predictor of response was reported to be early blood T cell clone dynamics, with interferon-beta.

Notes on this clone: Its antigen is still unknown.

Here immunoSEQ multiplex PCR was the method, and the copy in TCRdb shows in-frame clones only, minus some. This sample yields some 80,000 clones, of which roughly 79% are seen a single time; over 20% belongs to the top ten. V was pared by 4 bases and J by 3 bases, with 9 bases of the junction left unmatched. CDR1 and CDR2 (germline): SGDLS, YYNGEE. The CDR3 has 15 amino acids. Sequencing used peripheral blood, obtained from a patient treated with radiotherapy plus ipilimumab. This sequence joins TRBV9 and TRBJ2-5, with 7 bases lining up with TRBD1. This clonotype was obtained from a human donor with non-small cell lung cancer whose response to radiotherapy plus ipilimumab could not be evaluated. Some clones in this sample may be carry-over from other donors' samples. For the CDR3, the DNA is TGTGCCAGCAGCCCAGGGACAGCCACGAAAGAGACCCAGTACTTC. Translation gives CASSPGTATKETQYF.